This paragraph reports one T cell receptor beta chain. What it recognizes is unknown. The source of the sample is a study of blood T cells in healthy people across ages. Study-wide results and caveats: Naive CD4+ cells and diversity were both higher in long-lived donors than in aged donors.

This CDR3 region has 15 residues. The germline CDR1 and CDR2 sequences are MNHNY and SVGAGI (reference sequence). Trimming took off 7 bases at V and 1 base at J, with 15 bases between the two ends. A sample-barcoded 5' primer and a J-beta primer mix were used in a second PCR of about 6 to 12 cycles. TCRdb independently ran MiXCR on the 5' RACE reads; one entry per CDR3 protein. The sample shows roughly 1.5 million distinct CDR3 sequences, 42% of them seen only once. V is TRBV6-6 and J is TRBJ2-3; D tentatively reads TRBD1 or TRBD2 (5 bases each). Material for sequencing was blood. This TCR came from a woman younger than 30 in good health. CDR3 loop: CASNLQGVGTDTQYF. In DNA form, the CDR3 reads TGTGCCAGCAACCTCCAGGGAGTTGGCACAGATACGCAGTATTTT.